This record covers a single TCR beta chain. Its antigen remains unidentified. The record originates from a study of T cell responses to AZD1222 COVID-19 vaccine. Study-wide context: The analysis combined second doses at about 4 or about 12 weeks.

Study-wide results and caveats: White British people made up most donors, females outnumbered males, and clonal diversity was possibly underestimated. Repertoires were collected only later (after the peak T cell response had occurred). At study baseline, merely six AZD1222 recipients were seropositive.

TCRdb's copy holds only in-frame clones and misses some; the assay was immunoSEQ multiplex PCR. Of 60,000 to 75,000 clones listed, roughly 88% are singletons. Per the germline V gene, CDR1 is SNHLY and CDR2 is FYNNEI. The CDR3 loop spans 11 amino acids. With 5 bases removed from V and 8 bases from J, the gap between germline ends came to 6 bases. V gene TRBV2 combines with J gene TRBJ1-4; D ambiguous. This TCR was sampled from an adult in good health. Sequenced here: peripheral blood, sampled on day 0 of AZD1222 vaccination. The CDR3 here is CASSLSEKLFF. CDR3 nucleotides: TGTGCCAGCAGTTTATCGGAAAAACTGTTTTTT. Combining the CDR3 with reference TRBV2 and TRBJ1-4 gives the whole variable domain EPEVTQTPSHQVTQMGQEVILRCVPISNHLYFYWYRQILGQKVEFLVSFYNNEISEKSEIFDDQFSVERPDGSNFTLKIRSTKLEDSAMYFCASSLSEKLFFGSGTQLSVL.